This paragraph reports one T cell receptor beta chain. As yet, its antigen is unknown. The data belong to a study of T cell responses to AZD1222 COVID-19 vaccine. Whole-study findings and limits: Reports say nearly half of spike-specific TCRs go after unmutated variant regions.

Germline CDR1 reads MNHEY; CDR2 reads SVGAGI. Trimming cost V 8 bases and J 0 bases, with 5 bases left between them. There are 13 residues in the CDR3. Libraries were prepared by immunoSEQ multiplex PCR; TCRdb keeps only in-frame clonotypes and omits some of them. The table records some 120,000 clones, roughly 88% of them present only once. Doses given second, at about 4 or about 12 weeks, were pooled. This material consisted of peripheral blood, taken 28 days after the second AZD1222 dose. The origin of this receptor is an adult who received the AZD1222 COVID-19 vaccine. This sequence joins TRBV6-5 and TRBJ2-6; D gene uncertain. The CDR3 protein is CASQSSGANVLTF. As DNA, the CDR3 is TGTGCCAGCCAGAGCTCTGGGGCCAACGTCCTGACTTTC.